Sequencing of this TCR beta chain was carried out in a study of OX40 agonist ivuxolimab in advanced cancers. Study observations and caveats: Which antigen the expanded peripheral T cells recognized is unknown. By week 6 at 0.1 to 3.0 mg/kg, blood CD4+ and CD8+ T cells had expanded clonally.

Collection of blood occurred at baseline, at cycle 4 day 1, and at cycle 7 day 1. Using immunoSEQ multiplex PCR, the repertoire was profiled, and TCRdb retains in-frame clones only, with some absent. The sample shows about 83,000 clones, less than 85% of them seen only once. Germline assignment: CDR1 SGHRS and CDR2 YFSETQ. Trimming pared 4 bases from V and 4 bases from J, leaving 15 bases between. The length of the CDR3 is 15 residues. With regard to this clone: The antigen remains unidentified.

The rearrangement links TRBV5-1 to TRBJ2-1; D assignment may be TRBD1 or TRBD2 (6 bases each). This TCR came from an adult with an advanced solid tumor such as melanoma, head and neck, liver or kidney cancer. Here the sequenced sample was CD4+ or CD8+ T cells sorted from blood, taken in a trial of the OX40 agonist ivuxolimab. The CDR3 is CASSILRGPYNEQFF. For the CDR3, the DNA is TGCGCCAGCAGCATTCTCCGGGGGCCTTACAATGAGCAGTTCTTC.